Listed below are T cell receptor beta chains from one sample, sequenced in a study of CD8 T cells in Susac syndrome. TCRdb recomputed calls from the immunoSEQ multiplex PCR reads with MiXCR, one row per CDR3 protein. The repertoire holds 100,000 to 150,000 distinct CDR3 sequences, with approximately 95% as singletons. The sequencing input was CD8+ T cells from PBMCs. Every receptor here comes from a human donor with multiple sclerosis. Both conserved end residues are part of each CDR3.

j_call | v_call | cdr3_aa
TRBJ1-2 | TRBV4-1 | CASSQTLEGGYGYTF
TRBJ2-1 | TRBV9 | CASSPGVAGVRDEQFF
TRBJ1-3 | TRBV7-2 | CASSADTGSGNTIYF
TRBJ1-2 | TRBV19 | CASSAWGGAGGYTF
TRBJ2-1 | TRBV20-1 | CSARTSELEQFF
TRBJ1-1 | TRBV5-1 | CASSLVGAKNTEAFF
TRBJ2-4 | TRBV7-9 | CASLKLAGGTKNIQYF
TRBJ2-3 | TRBV4-1 | CASSQFQPSTDTQYF
TRBJ2-7 | TRBV14 | CASSENLPGYEQYF
TRBJ1-6 | TRBV5-1 | CASSPPAGNSPLHF
TRBJ1-2 | TRBV9 | CASSSRGGEDVPGPGETNNYGYTF
TRBJ2-5 | TRBV4-2 | CASSQEAHYQETQYF
TRBJ2-3 | TRBV10-3 | CAISEEAQEPRNTDTQYF
TRBJ1-1 | TRBV2 | CASSGVESVTEAFF
TRBJ2-1 | TRBV29-1 | CSVVGTGYSFLGEQFF
TRBJ2-2 | TRBV7-9 | CASSPPGLNTGELFF
TRBJ2-6 | TRBV20-1 | CSAGTGPGANVLTF
TRBJ1-3 | TRBV12-3/TRBV12-4 | CASSFNTIYF
TRBJ1-5 | TRBV2 | CASSDYRNSNQPQHF
TRBJ1-4 | TRBV29-1 | CSGTGGEKLFF
TRBJ2-7 | TRBV7-9 | CASSPGGLSYEQYF
TRBJ2-1 | TRBV4-1 | CASRPSAGLGVSSYNEQFF
TRBJ2-1 | TRBV4-1 | CASSLVLGRKTYNEQFF
TRBJ2-3 | TRBV9 | CASSVGGVTYDTQYF
TRBJ2-1 | TRBV2 | CASRESPGTGYNEQFF
TRBJ2-3 | TRBV9 | CASSVESTVRTDTQYF
TRBJ2-1 | TRBV7-3 | CASSDGEGGVPYNEQFF
TRBJ2-2 | TRBV5-1 | CASTSQRGGLTGELFF
TRBJ2-5 | TRBV27 | CASSLNPKETQYF
TRBJ2-5 | TRBV24-1 | CATSRGGGLEEETQYF
TRBJ1-2 | TRBV27 | CASSPRVSPGYGYTF
TRBJ2-1 | TRBV7-2 | CASSLGRGRAAEQFF
TRBJ1-2 | TRBV19 | CASSIGGVGYTF
TRBJ2-2 | TRBV7-9 | CATVGTGELFF
TRBJ2-7 | TRBV27 | CASSLSRGGEQYF
TRBJ2-1 | TRBV27 | CASTPTRGDLYNEQFF
TRBJ2-4 | TRBV7-9 | CASSPQTGTPNRAKNIQYF
TRBJ2-2 | TRBV14 | CASSQDRADTGELFF
TRBJ2-7 | TRBV14 | CASSQVQKISEQYF
TRBJ1-1 | TRBV14 | CASSRDLWVANTEAFF
TRBJ2-3 | TRBV29-1 | CSVDRDGTDTQYF
TRBJ1-6 | TRBV6-1 | CASEPRLQGGGDSPLHF
TRBJ1-1 | TRBV19 | CASSIPAVNTEAFF
TRBJ1-2 | TRBV15 | CATSSPTDGGYGYTF
TRBJ1-5 | TRBV27 | CASSLFVPGGDQPQHF
TRBJ2-1 | TRBV20-1 | CSARDGDRVYNEQFF